Following are 8 T cell receptor beta chains from one sample sequenced in a study of blood T cell repertoires in COVID-19. Clones were sequenced by immunoSEQ multiplex PCR, and TCRdb holds only the in-frame ones, with some missing. In the table there are some 150,000 clones, about 87% of which are singletons. The material sequenced was peripheral blood. These TCRs come from a woman in her fifties or sixties with active or convalescent COVID-19.

This rearrangement joins TRBV3-1 (or the pseudogene TRBV3-2) to TRBJ1-1; no clear D gene. CDR3 length equals 12 residues. Trimming took off 1 base at V and 5 bases at J, with 5 bases between the two ends. Germline-derived CDR1 and CDR2 are LGHDT and YNNKEL (reference sequence). The CDR3 DNA reads as TGTGCCAGCAGCCAAGGACTGACTGAAGCTTTCTTT. Translating gives CASSQGLTEAFF.

The chain is built from TRBV3-1 (or the pseudogene TRBV3-2) and TRBJ2-7; a weak D match, TRBD1 (5 bases). The CDR3 runs 15 residues. The germline V gene encodes CDR1 LGHDT and CDR2 YNNKEL (reference sequence). Trimming removed 4 bases from V and 4 bases from J, with 17 bases in between. The CDR3 spells CASSRSVGHRYEQYF. CDR3 DNA: TGTGCCAGCAGCCGATCCGTTGGACACCGATACGAGCAGTACTTC.

The genes are TRBV6-2 or TRBV6-3 and TRBJ1-5; 10 positions match TRBD1. The CDR3 is 14 residues long. Germline V CDR1 and CDR2: MNHEY, SVGEGT. Trimming took 6 bases from V and 2 from J; bases not matched to a gene: 1. Written as DNA, the CDR3 is TGTGCCAGCAGCGGGACAGGGGGCAATCAGCCCCAGCATTTT. It codes for CASSGTGGNQPQHF.

This chain connects TRBV4-3 to TRBJ2-7, with 8 bases fitting TRBD1. CDR1 and CDR2 from the germline V gene are LGHNA and YSLEER. This CDR3 is built from 16 residues. V trimming: 4 bases; J trimming: 5 bases; junction bases outside the gene matches: 13. The CDR3 DNA reads TGCGCCAGCAGCCTTGCGATCGGGACAGGTAATAACGAGCAGTACTTC. Translated: CASSLAIGTGNNEQYF.

This chain links TRBV11-3 with TRBJ2-3; no clear D gene. The CDR3 sequence is 14 residues long. V lost 0 bases, J lost 5 bases, and 9 bases lay in between. The germline V gene has CDR1 SGHNT and CDR2 YENEEA. CDR3: CASSLEATGDTQYF. CDR3 nucleotides: TGTGCCAGCAGCTTAGAAGCCACTGGAGATACGCAGTATTTT.

CDR3 amino acids: CASLGSSEGNTEAFF. Written as DNA, the CDR3 is TGTGCCAGCCTAGGAAGCTCTGAAGGAAACACTGAAGCTTTCTTT. The chain employs TRBV7-9 and TRBJ1-1; no firm D call. The CDR3 is made up of 15 amino acids. The germline gives CDR1 SEHNR, CDR2 FQNEAQ (reference sequence). Trimming cost V 8 bases and J 2 bases, with 18 bases left between them.

J is TRBJ1-2 and V is TRBV30, with a tentative D call TRBD1 (6 bases). CDR1 GTSNPN and CDR2 SVGIG come from the germline V gene (reference sequence). Deletions cut 3 bases from V and 9 bases from J, with 20 bases between. The CDR3 runs to 14 residues. The CDR3 DNA sequence: TGTGCCTGGAGGCCACAGGGCCAGGTACGGAGCTACACCTTC. This encodes CAWRPQGQVRSYTF.

J is TRBJ1-1 and V is TRBV28; D is possibly TRBD1 (5 bases). CDR1 MDHEN and CDR2 SYDVKM come from the germline V gene. Trimming removed 0 bases at V and 8 bases at J, with 10 bases between. The CDR3 sequence is 13 residues long. DNA of the CDR3: TGTGCCAGCAGTTTATGGGGTCAGGGAGAAGCTTTCTTT. This encodes CASSLWGQGEAFF.